There are a few counts of the clone carrying this T cell receptor (beta chain). The source of the sample is a study of Ad26.COV2.S vaccination and SARS-CoV-2 variants. Study-level information: The study gave Ad26.COV2.S intramuscularly, once or twice 56 days apart.

Treatment specified: around 19 received Ad26.COV2.S at low or high dose, single or two shots; about 5 received placebo; per-sample allocation not given. Repertoires come from day 63 after the first vaccine or placebo injection. V was pared by 2 bases and J by 0 bases, with 7 bases between. The CDR3 is made up of 14 amino acids. Germline V gives CDR1 SGHAT, CDR2 FQDESV (reference sequence). Profiled with immunoSEQ multiplex PCR; TCRdb holds only in-frame clones, not every one. The table includes some 270,000 clones, around nine tenths detected once. This receptor was identified in a person between 18 and 65 years old who received the Ad26.COV2.S COVID-19 vaccine or a placebo. The rearrangement uses TRBV11-1 and TRBJ1-1; D is possibly TRBD1 (6 bases). The specimen comprised peripheral blood, sampled in a trial of Ad26.COV2.S vaccine versus placebo. CDR3 amino acids: CASSLQGMNTEAFF. CDR3 DNA: TGTGCCAGCAGCTTACAGGGGATGAACACTGAAGCTTTCTTT.